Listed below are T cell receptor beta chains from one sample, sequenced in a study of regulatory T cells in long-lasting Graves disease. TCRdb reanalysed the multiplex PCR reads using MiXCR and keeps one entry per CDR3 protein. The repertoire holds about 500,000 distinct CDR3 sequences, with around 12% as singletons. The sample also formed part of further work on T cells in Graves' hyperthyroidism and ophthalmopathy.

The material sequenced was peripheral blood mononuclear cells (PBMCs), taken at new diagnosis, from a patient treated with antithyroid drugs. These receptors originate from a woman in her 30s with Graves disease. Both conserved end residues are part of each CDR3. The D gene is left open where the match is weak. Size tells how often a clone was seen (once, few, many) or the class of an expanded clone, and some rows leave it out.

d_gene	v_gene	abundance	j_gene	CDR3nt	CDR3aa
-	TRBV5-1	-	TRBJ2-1	TGCGCCAGCAGCCCACTAGTTCCCCACAATGAGCAGTTCTTC	CASSPLVPHNEQFF
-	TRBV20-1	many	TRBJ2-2	TGCAGTGCTAGGACTCCGGGGGTTGCCGGGGAGCTGTTTTTT	CSARTPGVAGELFF
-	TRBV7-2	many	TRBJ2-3	TGTGCCAGCAGCGCCTCACCCGTCTACACAGATACGCAGTATTTT	CASSASPVYTDTQYF
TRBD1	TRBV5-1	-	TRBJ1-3	TGCGCCAGCAGCTTGGCTACAGGGGCCTCTGGAAACACCATATATTTT	CASSLATGASGNTIYF
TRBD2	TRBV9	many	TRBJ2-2	TGTGCCAGCAGCGAACAAGCGGGAGGGCCATCGGGGGAGCTGTTTTTT	CASSEQAGGPSGELFF
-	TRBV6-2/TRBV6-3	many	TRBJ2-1	TGTGCCAGCAGTGAAGTGGCCTACAATGAGCAGTTCTTC	CASSEVAYNEQFF
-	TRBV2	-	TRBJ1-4	TGTGCCAACAGTGCGAGTCCGTTTGAAAAACTGTTTTTT	CANSASPFEKLFF
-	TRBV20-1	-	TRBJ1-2	TGCAGTGCTCGGGGTGGAGGATTAGTCTATGGCTACACCTTC	CSARGGGLVYGYTF
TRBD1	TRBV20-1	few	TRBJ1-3	TGCAGTGCTAGACGACAGGGCTTGAGAAACACCGTATATTTT	CSARRQGLRNTVYF
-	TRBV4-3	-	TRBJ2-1	TGCGCCAGCAGCCAAGATATTGGCGGGCTCGGGAATGAGCAGTTCTTC	CASSQDIGGLGNEQFF
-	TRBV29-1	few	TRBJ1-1	TGCAGCGTTGAGCAGTTGAAGGGTGGGGCTTTCTTT	CSVEQLKGGAFF
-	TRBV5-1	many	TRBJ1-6	TGCGCCAGCAGCTTGGCGGGTTTGTCACCCCTCCACTTT	CASSLAGLSPLHF
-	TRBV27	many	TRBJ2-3	TGTGCCAGCAGTCCCTGGGGGTCCACAGATACGCAGTATTTT	CASSPWGSTDTQYF
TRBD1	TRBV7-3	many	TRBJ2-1	TGTGCCAGCAGTTTCGACAGGGCAAGCTACAATGAGCAGTTCTTC	CASSFDRASYNEQFF
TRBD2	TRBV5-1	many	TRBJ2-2	TGCGCCAGCAGCCCAGCGGGAGCCGGGGAGCTGTTTTTT	CASSPAGAGELFF
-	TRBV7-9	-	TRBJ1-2	TGTGCCAGCAGCTTCAGGGGAGCGGATGCCTACACCTTC	CASSFRGADAYTF
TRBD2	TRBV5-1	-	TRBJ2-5	TGCGCCAGCAGCTTCCGTTCTAGCGGGAGTGGCGAGACCCAGTACTTC	CASSFRSSGSGETQYF
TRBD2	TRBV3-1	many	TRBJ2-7	TGTGCCAGCAGCCCCTTGGCGGGAGCCTCCTACGAGCAGTACTTC	CASSPLAGASYEQYF
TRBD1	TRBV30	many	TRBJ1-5	TGTGCCTGGAGCCAACAGGGGAATCAGCCCCAGCATTTT	CAWSQQGNQPQHF
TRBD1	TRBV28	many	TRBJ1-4	TGTGCCAGCAGTCCCGGGACAGCGGTTAGAGAAAAACTGTTTTTT	CASSPGTAVREKLFF
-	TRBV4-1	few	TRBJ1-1	TGCGCCAGCAGCCAAGACTCCGGGACCTACACTGAAGCTTTCTTT	CASSQDSGTYTEAFF
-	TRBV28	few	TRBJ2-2	TGTGCCAGCAGTTTTTCGGGGACCACCGGGGAGCTGTTTTTT	CASSFSGTTGELFF
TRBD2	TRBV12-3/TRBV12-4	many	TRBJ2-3	TGTGCCAGCAGTGATTTGGCTAGCGGTACAGATACGCAGTATTTT	CASSDLASGTDTQYF
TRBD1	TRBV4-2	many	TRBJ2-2	TGTGCCAGCAGCCAGGGGACAGCTACGACCGGGGAGCTGTTTTTT	CASSQGTATTGELFF
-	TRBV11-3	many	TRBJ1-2	TGTGCCAGCAGCTTTACAAGGGACGGAAATAGGGGTGGCTACACCTTC	CASSFTRDGNRGGYTF
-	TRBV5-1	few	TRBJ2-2	TGCGCCAGCAGCCCCCTCTTCGACGGTACCGGGGAGCTGTTTTTT	CASSPLFDGTGELFF
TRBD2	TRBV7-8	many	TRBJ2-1	TGTGCCAGCAGCTCCCAAGCGGGAGGGGACAATGAGCAGTTCTTC	CASSSQAGGDNEQFF
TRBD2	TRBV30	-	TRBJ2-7	TGTGCCTGGGACCCGACTAGCGGGAGATCCTACGAGCAGTACTTC	CAWDPTSGRSYEQYF
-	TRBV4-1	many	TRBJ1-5	TGCGCCAGCAGCCAAGTGACGGAGCAGCCCCAGCATTTT	CASSQVTEQPQHF